The 14 T cell receptor beta chains listed next were all sequenced from one sample in a study of blood T cell repertoires in COVID-19. Produced via immunoSEQ multiplex PCR; TCRdb's table is partial and in-frame only. Of 95,000 to 100,000 clones in the sample, over 80% were seen once. The sequencing sample was made of peripheral blood. The receptors here all came from a man over 45 with acute or convalescent COVID-19.

The chain has TRBV19 and TRBJ1-5; D ambiguous. Trimming left V 5 bases short and J 9 bases short, with 17 bases between. Germline V gene lookup returns CDR1 LNHDA and CDR2 SQIVND (reference sequence). The CDR3 has 14 residues. CDR3 region: CASSPPQSGLPQHF. The CDR3 DNA reads TGTGCCAGTAGTCCCCCACAGTCGGGGTTGCCCCAGCATTTT.

This clone turned up a few times. The chain uses TRBV6-5 and TRBJ1-2; unclear D gene. The length of the CDR3 is 14 residues. Germline V gives CDR1 MNHEY, CDR2 SVGAGI. Trimming took off 6 bases at V and 7 bases at J, with 18 bases between the two ends. Here the CDR3 DNA reads TGTGCCAGCAGCCAAGGTCAGGCCTTTGCTGGCTACACCTTC. This sequence encodes CASSQGQAFAGYTF.

The chain links TRBV25-1 to TRBJ1-3; D remains ambiguous. This CDR3 is 13 amino acids long. V was pared by 7 bases and J by 2 bases, with 9 bases between. CDR1 is MGHDK, CDR2 SYGVNS, per germline. In DNA form, the CDR3 reads TGTGCCAGCAAAGCCCGGGCTGGAAACACCATATATTTT. Translating it yields CASKARAGNTIYF.

This rearrangement joins TRBV24-1 to TRBJ2-2, with D possibly matching TRBD2 (7 bases). The CDR3 extends over 15 amino acids. Per the germline V gene, CDR1 is KGHDR and CDR2 is SFDVKD. V lost 6 bases and J 7 bases, leaving 17 bases between the germline ends. In DNA form, the CDR3 reads TGTGCCACCAGTCGCCTGGGGGGGGGCGTCGGGGAGCTGTTTTTT. Its translation: CATSRLGGGVGELFF.

V gene TRBV7-2 combines with J gene TRBJ2-7; the D gene is possibly TRBD2 (5 bases). V was pared by 1 base and J by 6 bases, with 13 bases between. CDR1 SGHTA and CDR2 FQGNSA come from the germline V gene. The CDR3 is 14 residues long. The CDR3 spells CASSLGGNRPEQYF. The CDR3 DNA sequence: TGTGCCAGCAGCTTAGGAGGGAATAGGCCCGAGCAGTACTTC.

This chain joins TRBV7-9 and TRBJ1-3; the D is unclear. The length of the CDR3 is 13 residues. Trimming shortened V by 2 bases and J by 14 bases, and 16 bases separated the two germline ends. Germline V gene data show CDR1 as SEHNR and CDR2 as FQNEAQ (reference sequence). CDR3 coding DNA: TGTGCCAGCAGCTTATCTGCACAGACGCTGCTATATTTT. This codes for CASSLSAQTLLYF.

CDR3 residues: CASSYLGGPGQGYARAQYF. CDR3 nucleotides: TGTGCCAGCAGTTACCTGGGCGGCCCTGGACAGGGTTACGCGAGAGCGCAGTACTTC. This rearrangement joins TRBV6-2 or TRBV6-3 to TRBJ2-7, with 8 bases matching TRBD1. This CDR3 region has 19 residues. Trimming removed 2 bases from V and 9 bases from J; junction bases left unmatched: 24. Germline CDR1 and CDR2: MNHEY and SVGEGT.

This clone was recorded a few times. This rearrangement joins TRBV12-5 to TRBJ2-2; D possibly corresponds to TRBD2 (6 bases). Trimming pared 0 bases from V and 2 bases from J, leaving 16 bases between. CDR1 and CDR2 from the germline V gene are LGHNT and FRNRAP. The CDR3 covers 18 residues. The CDR3 DNA is TGTGCTAGTGGTTTGGTACCGGGGGTCCGTATAAACACCGGGGAGCTGTTTTTT. As protein: CASGLVPGVRINTGELFF.

The CDR3, as DNA: TGTGCCACCGCAGGGGCGACCGGAAACACCATATATTTT. Encoded protein: CATAGATGNTIYF. V usage is TRBV6-5 and J usage is TRBJ1-3; a possible D gene is TRBD1 (6 bases). The CDR3 is 13 residues long. From germline, CDR1 is MNHEY and CDR2 SVGAGI. Trimming took 10 bases from V and 4 from J, leaving 14 bases between them.

The chain employs TRBV19 and TRBJ1-2; 7 nucleotides align to TRBD1. With 5 bases clipped from V and 9 bases from J, the junction kept 12 bases outside the gene matches. Germline assignment: CDR1 LNHDA and CDR2 SQIVND (reference sequence). CDR3 size: 14 residues. CDR3 nucleotide sequence: TGTGCCAGTAGTTTCTCGCAGACAGGGCGGAGCTACACCTTC. As protein: CASSFSQTGRSYTF.

The chain combines TRBV2 with TRBJ1-1; a weak D match, TRBD1 (5 bases). The CDR3 contains 14 residues. The germline CDR1 and CDR2 sequences are SNHLY and FYNNEI. Trimming left V 1 base short and J 4 bases short, with 10 bases between. CDR3 coding DNA: TGTGCCAGCAGTGAAGATGGCGGGACCACTGAAGCTTTCTTT. Its protein product is CASSEDGGTTEAFF.

This chain joins TRBV6-1 and TRBJ1-2; D unclear. Trimming left V 2 bases short and J 7 bases short, with 8 bases between. This CDR3 has 12 amino acids. From germline, CDR1 is MNHNS and CDR2 SASEGT. CDR3 sequence: CASSERQRGYTF. DNA for the CDR3: TGTGCCAGCAGTGAAAGGCAGCGTGGCTACACCTTC.

A single count supports this clone. The chain employs TRBV4-1 and TRBJ2-7, with 10 bases matching TRBD1. The CDR3 sequence is 16 residues long. Trimming removed 0 bases from V and 1 base from J; junction bases left unmatched: 3. The germline V gene encodes CDR1 MGHRA and CDR2 YSYEKL. CDR3 sequence: CASSQDRGQGSYEQYF. The CDR3 DNA reads as TGCGCCAGCAGCCAAGATAGGGGACAGGGGTCCTACGAGCAGTACTTC.

A single count supports this clone. Other DNA variants within this sample encode the same CDR3. The chain uses TRBV6-5 and TRBJ1-2, with TRBD1 identical over 8 bases. After removal of 4 bases from V and 7 bases from J, the junction contained 2 bases not matched to a gene. CDR3 length: 12 residues. Germline V gene lookup returns CDR1 MNHEY and CDR2 SVGAGI. The CDR3 region is CASSFTGGGYTF. The CDR3 region has the DNA TGTGCCAGCAGTTTCACAGGGGGTGGCTACACCTTC.